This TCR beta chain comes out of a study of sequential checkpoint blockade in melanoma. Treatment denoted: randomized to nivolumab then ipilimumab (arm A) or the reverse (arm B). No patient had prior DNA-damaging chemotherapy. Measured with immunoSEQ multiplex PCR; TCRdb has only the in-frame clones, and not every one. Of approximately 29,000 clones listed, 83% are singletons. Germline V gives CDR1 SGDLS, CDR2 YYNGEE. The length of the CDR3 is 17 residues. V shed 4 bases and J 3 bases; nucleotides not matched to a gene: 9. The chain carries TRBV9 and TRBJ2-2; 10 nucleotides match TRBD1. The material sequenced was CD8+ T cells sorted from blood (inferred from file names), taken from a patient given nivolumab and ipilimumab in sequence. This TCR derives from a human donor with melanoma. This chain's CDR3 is CASSTPRDRGYTGELFF. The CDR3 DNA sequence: TGTGCCAGCAGCACTCCCCGGGACAGGGGTTACACCGGGGAGCTGTTTTTT.